This T cell receptor (beta chain) was captured in a study of long-term antiretroviral therapy in people with HIV. Germline V gives CDR1 MNHNY, CDR2 SVGAGI (reference sequence). The CDR3 length is 15 residues. V was clipped by 0 bases and J by 4 bases, with 10 bases between them. With survey level as its setting, the immunoSEQ assay was v3.0. TCRdb's table, derived via immunoSEQ multiplex PCR, lists solely in-frame clones and lacks some. The data contain 9,500 to 15,000 clones, around 80% of them singletons. This sample comprised unsorted PBMCs, obtained 3.4 years after starting antiretroviral therapy. J is TRBJ2-1 and V is TRBV6-6; weak D call: TRBD1 (5 bases). The origin of this receptor is a middle-aged man with HIV. Written as DNA, the CDR3 is TGTGCCAGCAGTTACTCTGAACAGGTATACAATGAGCAGTTCTTC. Its translation: CASSYSEQVYNEQFF.